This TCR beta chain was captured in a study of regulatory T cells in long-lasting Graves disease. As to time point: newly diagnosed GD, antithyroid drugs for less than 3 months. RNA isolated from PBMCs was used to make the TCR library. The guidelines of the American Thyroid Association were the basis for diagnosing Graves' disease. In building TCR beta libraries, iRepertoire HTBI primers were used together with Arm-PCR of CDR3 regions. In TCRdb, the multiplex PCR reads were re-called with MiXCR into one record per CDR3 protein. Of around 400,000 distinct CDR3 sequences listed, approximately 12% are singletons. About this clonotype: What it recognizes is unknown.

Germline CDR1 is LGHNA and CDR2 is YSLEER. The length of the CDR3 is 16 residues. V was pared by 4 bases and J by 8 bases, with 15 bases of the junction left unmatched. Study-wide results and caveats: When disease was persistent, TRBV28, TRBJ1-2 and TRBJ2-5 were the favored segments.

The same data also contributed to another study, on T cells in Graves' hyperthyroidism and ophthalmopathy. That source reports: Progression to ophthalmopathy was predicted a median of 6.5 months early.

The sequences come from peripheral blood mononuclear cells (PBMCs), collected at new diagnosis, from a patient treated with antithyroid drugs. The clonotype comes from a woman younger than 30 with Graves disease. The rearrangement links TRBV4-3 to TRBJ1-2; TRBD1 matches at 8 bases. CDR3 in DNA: TGCGCCAGCAGCCTAGGGACAGGCCTTAAAGGAGGGGGCTACACCTTC. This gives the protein CASSLGTGLKGGGYTF.